This T cell receptor (beta chain) was recovered during a study of blood T cell repertoires in COVID-19. Turning to the study itself: Sites across the United States, Italy and Spain contributed samples from acute and convalescent COVID-19. The analysed material was cDNA or gDNA that came from T cells, B-cell-depleted T cells, or PBMCs.

In the original workflow: Amplifying reference gene primers gave estimates of nucleated cell counts. Assay used: immunoSEQ multiplex PCR; TCRdb lists only in-frame clones, some missing. The V and J calls and the clone size are those of that table, but D and trimming were determined from the DNA. The sample lists 300,000 to 400,000 clones; roughly 87% were seen once. During active infection, Seattle patients enrolled and were then monitored through disease. V was pared by 4 bases and J by 2 bases, with 9 bases between. The CDR3 is made up of 13 amino acids. In germline, CDR1 is SGHVS, CDR2 FQNEAQ. The sequence was collected from a man between 25 and 39 years old with COVID-19, enrolled during active disease. This chain links TRBV7-8 with TRBJ2-7; tentatively, D is TRBD2 (5 bases). Source material: peripheral blood. Written as DNA, the CDR3 is TGTGCCAGCAGCTCCGGACTTGCCTACGAGCAGTACTTC. Translating gives CASSSGLAYEQYF. Full variable domain (remainder filled in from reference TRBV7-8 and TRBJ2-7): GAGVSQSPRYKVAKRGQDVALRCDPISGHVSLFWYQQALGQGPEFLTYFQNEAQLDKSGLPSDRFFAERPEGSVSTLKIQRTQQEDSAVYLCASSSGLAYEQYFGPGTRLTVT.